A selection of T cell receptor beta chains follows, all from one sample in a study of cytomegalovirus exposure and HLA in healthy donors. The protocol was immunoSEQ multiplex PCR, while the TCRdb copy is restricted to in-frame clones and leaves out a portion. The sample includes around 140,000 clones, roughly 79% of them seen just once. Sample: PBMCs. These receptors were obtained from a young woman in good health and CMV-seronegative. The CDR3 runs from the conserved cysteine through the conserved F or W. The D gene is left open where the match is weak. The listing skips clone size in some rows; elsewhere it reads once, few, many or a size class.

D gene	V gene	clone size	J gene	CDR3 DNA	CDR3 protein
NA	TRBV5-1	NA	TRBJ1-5	TGCGCCAGCAGCCCCGGGGGGGCGGTGAGTCAGCCCCAGCATTTT	CASSPGGAVSQPQHF
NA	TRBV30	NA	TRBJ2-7	TGTGCCTGGACCCAGGAGGGGGGGTACGAGCAGTACTTC	CAWTQEGGYEQYF
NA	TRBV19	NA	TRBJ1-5	TGTGCCAGTAGTACTAAAACAGGATCAGGGCAGCCCCAGCATTTT	CASSTKTGSGQPQHF
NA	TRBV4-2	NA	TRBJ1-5	TGTGCCAGCAGCCAAGAAGTAGCAGGGGCTTATCAGCCCCAGCATTTT	CASSQEVAGAYQPQHF
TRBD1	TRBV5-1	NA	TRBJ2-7	TGCGCCAGCAGCTTGGAAGGGACAGCTTACGAGCAGTACTTC	CASSLEGTAYEQYF
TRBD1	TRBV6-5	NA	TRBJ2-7	TGTGCCAGCAGTTACTCCTGGACAGGGGGATCCGAGCAGTACTTC	CASSYSWTGGSEQYF
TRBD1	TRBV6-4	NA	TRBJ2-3	TGTGCCAGCAGTGACACACATCGACTTTCAGGGGGAGCAGATACGCAGTATTTT	CASSDTHRLSGGADTQYF
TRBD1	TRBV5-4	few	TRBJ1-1	TGTGCCAGCAGTAAACCCGGGACAGGGCAGATGAACACTGAAGCTTTCTTT	CASSKPGTGQMNTEAFF
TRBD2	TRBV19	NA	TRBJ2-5	TGTGCCAGTAGCCTGGGAGGGGCCGAGACCCAGTACTTC	CASSLGGAETQYF
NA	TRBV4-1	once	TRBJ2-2	TGCGCCAGCAGTCGTTTCTACAGCGGGTGGACCGGGGAGCTGTTTTTT	CASSRFYSGWTGELFF
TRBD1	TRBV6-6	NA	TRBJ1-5	TGTGCCAGCAGCACAGGGGGAAGTCAGCCCCAGCATTTT	CASSTGGSQPQHF
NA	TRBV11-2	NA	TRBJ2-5	TGTGCCAGCAGCGTATATCCCGTTAACCAAGAGACCCAGTACTTC	CASSVYPVNQETQYF
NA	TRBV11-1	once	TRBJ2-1	TGTGCCAGCAGCCCAGATATCTACAATGAGCAGTTCTTC	CASSPDIYNEQFF
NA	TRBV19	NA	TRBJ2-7	TGTGCCAGTAGTATAGCCAGGACAGCTTCCTACGAGCAGTACTTC	CASSIARTASYEQYF
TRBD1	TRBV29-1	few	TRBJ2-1	TGCAGCGCTCAGGACAGGGGGGCCTACAATGAGCAGTTCTTC	CSAQDRGAYNEQFF
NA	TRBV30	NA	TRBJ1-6	TGTGCCTGGATGGCGGAAAATAATTCACCCCTCCACTTT	CAWMAENNSPLHF
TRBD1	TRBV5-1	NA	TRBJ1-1	TGCGCCAGCAGCGCCGGACAGGGTTTGAACACTGAAGCTTTCTTT	CASSAGQGLNTEAFF
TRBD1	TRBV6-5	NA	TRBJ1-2	TGTGCCAGCAGTCCAGGGACAGGGCGTGGCTACACCTTC	CASSPGTGRGYTF
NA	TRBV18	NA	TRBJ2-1	TGTGCCAGCTCAGGGCGGGACGGGTACAATGAGCAGTTCTTC	CASSGRDGYNEQFF
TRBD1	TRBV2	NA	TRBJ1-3	TGTGCCGGCACAGGGGAGAGAGGAAACACCATATATTTT	CAGTGERGNTIYF
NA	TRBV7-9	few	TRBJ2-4	TGTGCCAGCAGCCCACGGATCATAGGGGAACCCAAAAACATTCAGTACTTC	CASSPRIIGEPKNIQYF
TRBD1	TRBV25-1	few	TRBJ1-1	TGTGCCAGCAGTGCCTACAGGGGACGGAACACTGAAGCTTTCTTT	CASSAYRGRNTEAFF
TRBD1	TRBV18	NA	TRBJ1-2	TGTGCCAGCTCTCAAGACAGGGGGCAGGGCTACACCTTC	CASSQDRGQGYTF
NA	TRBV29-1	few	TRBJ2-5	TGCAGCGTTGTTCCTTTCTCGACAGACCAAGAGACCCAGTACTTC	CSVVPFSTDQETQYF
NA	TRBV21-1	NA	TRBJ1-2	TGTGCCAGCAGCAGATGGACAGAGAACTATGGCTACACCTTC	CASSRWTENYGYTF
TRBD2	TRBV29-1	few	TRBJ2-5	TGCAGCGTCTCCCGGGCGGGGGGCCAAGAGACCCAGTACTTC	CSVSRAGGQETQYF
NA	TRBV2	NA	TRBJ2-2	TGTGCCAGCAAGTCGGGACTGCGGCTCACCGGGGAGCTGTTTTTT	CASKSGLRLTGELFF
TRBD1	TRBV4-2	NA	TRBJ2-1	TGTGCCAGCAGCCAAGATTGGGGACAGGGCTTGGGTGAGCAGTTCTTC	CASSQDWGQGLGEQFF
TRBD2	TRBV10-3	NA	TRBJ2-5	TGTGCCACTCGGGAGGGACCCGAAGAGACCCAGTACTTC	CATREGPEETQYF
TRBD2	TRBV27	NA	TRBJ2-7	TGTGCCAGCAGTTTATTAGCGGGAGGGTCCGAGCAGTACTTC	CASSLLAGGSEQYF
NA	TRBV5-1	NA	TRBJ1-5	TGCGCCAGCAGCTATTATAGCAATCAGCCCCAGCATTTT	CASSYYSNQPQHF
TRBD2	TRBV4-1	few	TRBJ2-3	TGCGCCAGCAGCCGGGAGGGCCGTGGCACAGATACGCAGTATTTT	CASSREGRGTDTQYF
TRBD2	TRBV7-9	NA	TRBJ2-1	TGTGCCAGCGACAGAGCGGGAGCACCAAAAAATGAGCAGTTCTTC	CASDRAGAPKNEQFF
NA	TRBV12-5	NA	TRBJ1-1	TGTGCTAGTGGTTTGGCGCGGACGGCAGGGTCTGAAGCTTTCTTT	CASGLARTAGSEAFF
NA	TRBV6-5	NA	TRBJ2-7	TGTGCCAGCAGTCCCCGGGACTCAAGCGAGCAGTACTTC	CASSPRDSSEQYF
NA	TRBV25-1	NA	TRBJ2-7	TGTGCCACCTCCCTCACTACACAGGCCTACGAGCAGTACTTC	CATSLTTQAYEQYF
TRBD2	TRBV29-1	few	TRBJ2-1	TGCAGCGTGGAAGTGACTAGCGGGGCCCTTGGGGAGCAGTTCTTC	CSVEVTSGALGEQFF
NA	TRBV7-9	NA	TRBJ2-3	TGTGCCGCCCTCCAGGCGGGAACAGATACGCAGTATTTT	CAALQAGTDTQYF
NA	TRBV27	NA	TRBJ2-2	TGTGCCAGCAGTTTCTATACAGGGATTTCGGGCACCGGGGAGCTGTTTTTT	CASSFYTGISGTGELFF
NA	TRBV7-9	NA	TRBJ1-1	TGTGCCAGCAGCTTAGGGATTCCGGGGGTGAACACTGAAGCTTTCTTT	CASSLGIPGVNTEAFF
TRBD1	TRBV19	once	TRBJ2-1	TGTGCCAGTAGTATAGGGACAGGGGAAGGATACAATGAGCAGTTCTTC	CASSIGTGEGYNEQFF
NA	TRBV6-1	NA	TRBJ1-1	TGTGCCAGCAGTGCCCTTTCGAACACTGAAGCTTTCTTT	CASSALSNTEAFF
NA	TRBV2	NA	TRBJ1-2	TGTGCCAGCACCCAGGGAATGAACTATGGCTACACCTTC	CASTQGMNYGYTF
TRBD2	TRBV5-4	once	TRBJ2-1	TGTGCCAGCAGCTACGGGACTAGCGGGAGTAATGAGCAGTTCTTC	CASSYGTSGSNEQFF
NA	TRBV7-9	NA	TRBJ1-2	TGTGCCAGCAGCTTAGGGGAGCTACCCACTATTCATGGCTACACCTTC	CASSLGELPTIHGYTF
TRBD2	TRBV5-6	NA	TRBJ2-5	TGTGCCAGCAGCTTGATAGCGGGGGGAGAGACCCAGTACTTC	CASSLIAGGETQYF
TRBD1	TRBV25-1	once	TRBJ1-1	TGTGCCAGCCGACAGGGAGCAGAGGCTTTCTTT	CASRQGAEAFF
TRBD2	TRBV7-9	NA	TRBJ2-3	TGTGCCAGCAGCCCCGGACTAGCGGGCAGCCTCGATGTCTTGGATACGCAGTATTTT	CASSPGLAGSLDVLDTQYF